This T cell receptor beta chain comes out of a study of T cell responses to AZD1222 COVID-19 vaccine. Germline CDR1 SGHNT, CDR2 YYREEE (reference sequence). The CDR3 totals 16 residues. V was trimmed by 0 bases and J by 4 bases, leaving 16 bases between them. Sequencing was performed with immunoSEQ multiplex PCR; in TCRdb, only in-frame clones are kept and a portion is missing. This sample yields 85,000 to 120,000 clones, of which about 88% are seen a single time; around 5% belongs to the top ten. Material: peripheral blood, obtained on day 0 of AZD1222 vaccination. The receptor comes from an adult in good health. This rearrangement joins TRBV5-4 to TRBJ2-5, with D tentatively TRBD1 or TRBD2 (6 bases each). The CDR3 nucleotides are TGTGCCAGCAGCTTGGCCCTATCGGGGGCCAGAGAGACCCAGTACTTC. This translates into CASSLALSGARETQYF.